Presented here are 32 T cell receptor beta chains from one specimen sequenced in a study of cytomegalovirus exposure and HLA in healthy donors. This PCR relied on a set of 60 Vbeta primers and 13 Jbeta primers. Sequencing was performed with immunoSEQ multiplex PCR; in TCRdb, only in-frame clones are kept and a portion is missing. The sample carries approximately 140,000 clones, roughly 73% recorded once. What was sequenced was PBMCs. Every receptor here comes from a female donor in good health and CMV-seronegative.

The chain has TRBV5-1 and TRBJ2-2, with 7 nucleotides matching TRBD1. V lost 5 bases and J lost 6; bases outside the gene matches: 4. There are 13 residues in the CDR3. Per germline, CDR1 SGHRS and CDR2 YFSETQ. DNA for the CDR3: TGCGCCAGCAGAGAGGGGGCTTCCGGGGAGCTGTTTTTT. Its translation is CASREGASGELFF.

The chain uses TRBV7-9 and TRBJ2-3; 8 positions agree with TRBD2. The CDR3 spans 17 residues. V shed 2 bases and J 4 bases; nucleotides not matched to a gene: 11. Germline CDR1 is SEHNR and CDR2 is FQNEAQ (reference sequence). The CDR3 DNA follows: TGTGCCAGCAGCTTATCTACGGGGGGGGCACTGCCAGATACGCAGTATTTT. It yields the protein CASSLSTGGALPDTQYF.

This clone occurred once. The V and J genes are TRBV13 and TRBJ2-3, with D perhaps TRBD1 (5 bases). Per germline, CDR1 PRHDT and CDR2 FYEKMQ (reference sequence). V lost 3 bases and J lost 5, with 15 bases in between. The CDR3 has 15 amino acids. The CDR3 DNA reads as TGTGCCAGCAGCTTGGGGCTTAATCGGAGAGATACGCAGTATTTT. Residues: CASSLGLNRRDTQYF.

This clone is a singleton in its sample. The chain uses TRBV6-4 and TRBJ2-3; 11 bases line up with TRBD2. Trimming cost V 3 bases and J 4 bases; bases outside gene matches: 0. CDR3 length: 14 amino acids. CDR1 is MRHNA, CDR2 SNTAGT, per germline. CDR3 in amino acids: CASSELAGADTQYF. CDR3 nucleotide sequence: TGTGCCAGCAGTGAACTAGCGGGAGCAGATACGCAGTATTTT.

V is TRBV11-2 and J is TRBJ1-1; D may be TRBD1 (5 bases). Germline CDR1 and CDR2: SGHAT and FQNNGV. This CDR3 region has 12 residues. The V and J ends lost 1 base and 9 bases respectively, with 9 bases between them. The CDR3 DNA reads TGTGCCAGCAGCTTAGGCAAGGGGAAAGCTTTCTTT. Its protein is CASSLGKGKAFF.

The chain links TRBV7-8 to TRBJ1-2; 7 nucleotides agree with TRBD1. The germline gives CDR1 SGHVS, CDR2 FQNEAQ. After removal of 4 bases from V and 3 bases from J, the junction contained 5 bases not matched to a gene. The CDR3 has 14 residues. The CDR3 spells CASSSQGIDYGYTF. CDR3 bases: TGTGCCAGCAGCTCACAGGGGATCGACTATGGCTACACCTTC.

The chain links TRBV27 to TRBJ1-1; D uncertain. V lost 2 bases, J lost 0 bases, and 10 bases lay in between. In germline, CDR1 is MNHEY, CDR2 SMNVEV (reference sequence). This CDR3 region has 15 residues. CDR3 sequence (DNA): TGTGCCAGCAGTTTAATGAGGGCAATGAACACTGAAGCTTTCTTT. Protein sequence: CASSLMRAMNTEAFF.

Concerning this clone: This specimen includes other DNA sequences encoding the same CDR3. The CDR3 is CASSTGTASYEQYF. The DNA for the CDR3 is TGCGCCAGCAGCACCGGGACAGCTAGCTACGAGCAGTACTTC. The genes are TRBV5-1 and TRBJ2-7; 7 nucleotides agree with TRBD1. Germline values: CDR1 SGHRS, CDR2 YFSETQ. V shed 4 bases, J shed 3 bases, and the junction held 7 bases outside the gene matches. The CDR3 is made up of 14 amino acids.

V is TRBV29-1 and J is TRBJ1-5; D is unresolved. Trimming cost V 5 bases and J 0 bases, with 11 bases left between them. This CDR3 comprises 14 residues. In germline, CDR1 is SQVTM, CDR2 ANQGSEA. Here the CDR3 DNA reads TGCAGCGTTCTTGAGGCCGATAGCAATCAGCCCCAGCATTTT. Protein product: CSVLEADSNQPQHF.

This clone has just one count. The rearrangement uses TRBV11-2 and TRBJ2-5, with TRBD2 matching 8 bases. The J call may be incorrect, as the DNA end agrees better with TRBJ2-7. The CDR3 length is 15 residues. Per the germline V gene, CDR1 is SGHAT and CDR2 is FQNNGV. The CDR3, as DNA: TGTGCCAGCAGCAAAGCCGGGACTAGTAAGGGCGAGCAGTACTTC. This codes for CASSKAGTSKGEQYF.

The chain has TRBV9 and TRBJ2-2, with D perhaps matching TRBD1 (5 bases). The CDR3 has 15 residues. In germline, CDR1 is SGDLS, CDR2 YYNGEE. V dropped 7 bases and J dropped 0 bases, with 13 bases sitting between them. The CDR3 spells CASGETATNTGELFF. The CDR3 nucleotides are TGTGCCAGCGGCGAGACAGCTACGAACACCGGGGAGCTGTTTTTT.

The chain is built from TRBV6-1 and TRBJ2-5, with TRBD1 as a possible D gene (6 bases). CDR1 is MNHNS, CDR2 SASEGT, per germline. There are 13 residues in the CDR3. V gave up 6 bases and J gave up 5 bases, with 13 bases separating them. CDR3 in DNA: TGTGCCAGCAGGACAGGACGTGGGGAGACCCAGTACTTC. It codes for CASRTGRGETQYF.

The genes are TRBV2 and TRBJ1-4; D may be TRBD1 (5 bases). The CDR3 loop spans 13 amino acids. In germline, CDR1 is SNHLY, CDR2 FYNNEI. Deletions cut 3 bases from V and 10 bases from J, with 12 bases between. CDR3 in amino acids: CASSDLHQGKLFF. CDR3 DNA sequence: TGTGCCAGCAGTGATCTGCATCAGGGAAAACTGTTTTTT.

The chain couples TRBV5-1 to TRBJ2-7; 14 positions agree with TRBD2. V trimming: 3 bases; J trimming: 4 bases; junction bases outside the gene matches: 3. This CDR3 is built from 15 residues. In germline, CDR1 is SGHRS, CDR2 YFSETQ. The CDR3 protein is CASSSRLAGGYEQYF. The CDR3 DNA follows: TGCGCCAGCAGCTCAAGACTAGCGGGGGGGTACGAGCAGTACTTC.

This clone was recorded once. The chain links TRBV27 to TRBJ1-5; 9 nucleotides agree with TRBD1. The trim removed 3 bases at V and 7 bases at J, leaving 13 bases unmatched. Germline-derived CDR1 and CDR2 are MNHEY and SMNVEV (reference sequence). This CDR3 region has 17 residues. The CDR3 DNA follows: TGTGCCAGCAGTTTTTTATTCCCGGACAGGGGAAAACAGCCCCAGCATTTT. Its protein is CASSFLFPDRGKQPQHF.

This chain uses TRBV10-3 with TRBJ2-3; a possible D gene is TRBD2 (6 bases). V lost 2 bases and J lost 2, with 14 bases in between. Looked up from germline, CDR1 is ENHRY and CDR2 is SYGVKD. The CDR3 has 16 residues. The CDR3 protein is CAISEAIADNTDTQYF. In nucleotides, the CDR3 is TGTGCCATCAGTGAGGCAATAGCGGATAACACAGATACGCAGTATTTT.

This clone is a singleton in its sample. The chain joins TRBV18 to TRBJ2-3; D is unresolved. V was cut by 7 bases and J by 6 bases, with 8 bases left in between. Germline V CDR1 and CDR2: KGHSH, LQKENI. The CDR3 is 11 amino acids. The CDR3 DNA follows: TGTGCCAGCTTTTATTTGGATACGCAGTATTTT. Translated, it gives CASFYLDTQYF. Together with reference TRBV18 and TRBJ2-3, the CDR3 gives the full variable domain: NAGVMQNPRHLVRRRGQEARLRCSPMKGHSHVYWYRQLPEEGLKFMVYLQKENIIDESGMPKERFSAEFPKEGPSILRIQQVVRGDSAAYFCASFYLDTQYFGPGTRLTVL.

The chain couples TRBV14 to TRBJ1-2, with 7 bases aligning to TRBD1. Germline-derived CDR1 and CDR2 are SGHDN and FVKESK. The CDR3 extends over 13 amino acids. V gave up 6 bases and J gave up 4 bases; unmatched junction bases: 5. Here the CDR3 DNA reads TGTGCCAGCAGTAGACAGGGCGTCTATGGCTACACCTTC. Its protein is CASSRQGVYGYTF.

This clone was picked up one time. Here the CDR3 reads CASSVDTGGNNEQFF. The CDR3 coding sequence is TGTGCCAGCAGCGTAGATACCGGGGGGAACAATGAGCAGTTCTTC. The rearrangement links TRBV9 to TRBJ2-1, with TRBD2 identical over 7 bases. The CDR3 is made up of 15 amino acids. Germline V gene data show CDR1 as SGDLS and CDR2 as YYNGEE. The V and J ends lost 0 bases and 5 bases, in that order; junction bases with no gene match: 5.

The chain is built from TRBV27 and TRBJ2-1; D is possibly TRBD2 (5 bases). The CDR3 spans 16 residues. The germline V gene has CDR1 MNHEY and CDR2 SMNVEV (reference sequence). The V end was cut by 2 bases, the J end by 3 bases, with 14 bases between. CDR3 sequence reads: CASSLGLRGNYNEQFF. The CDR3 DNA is TGTGCCAGCAGTTTAGGTTTAAGAGGGAACTACAATGAGCAGTTCTTC.

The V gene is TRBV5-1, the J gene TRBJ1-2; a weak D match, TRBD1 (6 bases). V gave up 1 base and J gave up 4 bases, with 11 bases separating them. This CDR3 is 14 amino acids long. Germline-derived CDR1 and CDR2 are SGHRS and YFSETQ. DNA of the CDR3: TGCGCCAGCAGCTTGAACAGGGTGGGCTATGGCTACACCTTC. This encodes CASSLNRVGYGYTF.

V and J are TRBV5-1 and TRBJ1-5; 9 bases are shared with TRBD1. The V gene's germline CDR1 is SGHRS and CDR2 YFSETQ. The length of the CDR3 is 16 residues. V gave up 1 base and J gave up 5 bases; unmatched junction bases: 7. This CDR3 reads CASSLTGQGKYQPQHF. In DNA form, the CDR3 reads TGCGCCAGCAGCTTGACTGGACAGGGGAAGTATCAGCCCCAGCATTTT.

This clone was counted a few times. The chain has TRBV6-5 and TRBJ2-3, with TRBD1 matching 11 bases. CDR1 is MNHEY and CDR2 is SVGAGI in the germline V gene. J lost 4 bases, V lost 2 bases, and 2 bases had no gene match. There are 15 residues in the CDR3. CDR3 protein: CASSYGTGGADTQYF. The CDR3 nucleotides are TGTGCCAGCAGTTACGGGACAGGGGGAGCAGATACGCAGTATTTT.

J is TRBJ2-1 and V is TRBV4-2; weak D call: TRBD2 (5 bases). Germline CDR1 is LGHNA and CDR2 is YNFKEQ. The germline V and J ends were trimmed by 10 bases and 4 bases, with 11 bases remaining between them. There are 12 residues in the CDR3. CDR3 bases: TGTGCCACCTCGGGAACATACAATGAGCAGTTCTTC. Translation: CATSGTYNEQFF.

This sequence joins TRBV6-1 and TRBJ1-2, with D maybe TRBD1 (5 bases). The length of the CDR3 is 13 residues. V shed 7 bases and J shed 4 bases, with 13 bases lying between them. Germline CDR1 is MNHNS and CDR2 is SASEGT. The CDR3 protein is CASILRQGYGYTF. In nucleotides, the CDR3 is TGTGCCAGCATCCTTAGGCAGGGCTATGGCTACACCTTC.

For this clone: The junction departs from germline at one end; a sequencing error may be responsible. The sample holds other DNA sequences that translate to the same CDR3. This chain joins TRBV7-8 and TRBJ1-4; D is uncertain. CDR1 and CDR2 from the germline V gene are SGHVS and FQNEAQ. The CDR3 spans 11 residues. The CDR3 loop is CASSFGEKLFF. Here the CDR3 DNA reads TGTGCCAGCAGCTTCGGTGAAAAGCTGTTTTTT.

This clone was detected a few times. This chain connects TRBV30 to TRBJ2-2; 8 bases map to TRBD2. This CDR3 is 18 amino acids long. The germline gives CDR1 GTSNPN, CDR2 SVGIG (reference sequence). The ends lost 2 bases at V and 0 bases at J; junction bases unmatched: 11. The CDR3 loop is CAWSPAGGRPTNTGELFF. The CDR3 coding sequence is TGTGCCTGGAGTCCGGCCGGCGGGAGGCCCACGAACACCGGGGAGCTGTTTTTT.

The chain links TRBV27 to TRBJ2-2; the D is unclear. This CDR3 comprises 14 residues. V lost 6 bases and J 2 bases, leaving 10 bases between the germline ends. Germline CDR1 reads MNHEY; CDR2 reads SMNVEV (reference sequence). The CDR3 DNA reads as TGTGCCAGCAGATTCACATCCAACACCGGGGAGCTGTTTTTT. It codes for CASRFTSNTGELFF.

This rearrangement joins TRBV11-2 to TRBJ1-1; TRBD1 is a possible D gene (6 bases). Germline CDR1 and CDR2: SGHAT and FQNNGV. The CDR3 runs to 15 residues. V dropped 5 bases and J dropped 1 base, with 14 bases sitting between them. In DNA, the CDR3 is TGTGCCAGCAGCCAAGCAGGGGCGGGGAACACTGAAGCTTTCTTT. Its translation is CASSQAGAGNTEAFF.

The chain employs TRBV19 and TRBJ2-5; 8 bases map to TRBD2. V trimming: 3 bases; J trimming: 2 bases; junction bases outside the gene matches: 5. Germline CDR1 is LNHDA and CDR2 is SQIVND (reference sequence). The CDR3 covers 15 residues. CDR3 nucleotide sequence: TGTGCCAGTAGTATGTTAGCGGGATCACAAGAGACCCAGTACTTC. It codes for CASSMLAGSQETQYF.

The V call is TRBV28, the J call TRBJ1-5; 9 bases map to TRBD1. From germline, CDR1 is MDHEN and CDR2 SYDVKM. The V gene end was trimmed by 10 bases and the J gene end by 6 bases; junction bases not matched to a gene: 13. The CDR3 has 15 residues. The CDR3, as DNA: TGTGCCACCGAACAGGGGGCTCTGGGTTTTCAGCCCCAGCATTTT. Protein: CATEQGALGFQPQHF.

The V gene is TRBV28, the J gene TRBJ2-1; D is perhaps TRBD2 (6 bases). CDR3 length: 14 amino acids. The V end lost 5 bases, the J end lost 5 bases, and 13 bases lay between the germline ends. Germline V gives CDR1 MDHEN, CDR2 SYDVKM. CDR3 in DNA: TGTGCCAGCAGTCTACGGGAGTCCCACAATGAGCAGTTCTTC. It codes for CASSLRESHNEQFF.